The text below deals with one TCR beta chain. Its antigen is unknown. The data belong to a study of beta chain features in type 1 diabetes. Study-wide points: Across all four CD4+ subsets, people with type 1 diabetes showed modestly shorter TCRB CDR3s.

V was clipped by 6 bases and J by 4 bases, with 10 bases between them. Germline V gives CDR1 SGHRS, CDR2 YFSETQ. There are 12 residues in the CDR3. The authors reverse transcribed all of the isolated RNA, so sequencing captured expressed TCRB transcripts. The protocol was immunoSEQ multiplex PCR, while the TCRdb copy is restricted to in-frame clones and leaves out a portion. Counted here are fewer than 250,000 clones, roughly an eighth occurring once; the ten biggest clones make up more than 0.02%. Sequencing was done on a sample of naive CD4+ T cells from blood. This TCR was recovered from a woman aged 40 to 55 in good health. The V gene is TRBV5-1, the J gene TRBJ1-2; D gene unclear. The CDR3 DNA is TGCGCCAGCAATGATAATAGCTATGGCTACACCTTC. This translates into CASNDNSYGYTF.